The 23 T cell receptor beta chains reported below all come from one sample, sequenced in a study of T-cell reconstitution after alpha-beta-depleted transplantation in children. Unique molecular identifiers were incorporated when the TCRbeta library was constructed. One entry per CDR3 protein, called by TCRdb with MiXCR from the PCR reads. The repertoire holds about 580,000 distinct CDR3 sequences, with roughly 23% as singletons. The sequenced sample was PBMCs, mostly from graft donor cells, obtained 360 days after TCRalphabeta/CD19-depleted stem cell transplant. All receptors derive from a boy less than two years old who had a stem cell transplant for acute myeloid leukemia, so the T cells may come from the graft donor.

This sequence joins TRBV15 and TRBJ2-5; TRBD1 agrees at 7 bases. This CDR3 contains 16 residues. Germline-derived CDR1 and CDR2 are LNHNV and YYDKDF (reference sequence). V was pared by 3 bases and J by 5 bases, with 12 bases of the junction left unmatched. The CDR3 DNA is TGTGCCACCAGCAGGGTGCAACAGGGGCGCCGCGAGACCCAGTACTTC. Translation: CATSRVQQGRRETQYF.

In its sample, this clonotype was seen a few times. The V call is TRBV24-1, the J call TRBJ2-5; 10 bases agree with TRBD1. V was pared by 4 bases and J by 6 bases, with 7 bases of the junction left unmatched. Per the germline V gene, CDR1 is KGHDR and CDR2 is SFDVKD. This CDR3 has 15 residues. The CDR3 loop reads CATSESDRGRKTQYF. CDR3 DNA: TGTGCCACCAGTGAATCAGACAGGGGGCGTAAGACCCAGTACTTC.

This clonotype was observed a handful of times. The chain recombines TRBV10-1 with TRBJ2-1; D is possibly TRBD1 (6 bases). V lost 3 bases and J 4 bases, leaving 10 bases between the germline ends. CDR3 length: 14 residues. Germline values: CDR1 WNHNN, CDR2 SYGVQD (reference sequence). CDR3 in DNA: TGCGCCAGCAGTGATAGGGGGTCTTACAATGAGCAGTTCTTC. It yields the protein CASSDRGSYNEQFF.

The CDR3 reads CASSSLAGGPADEQFF. Written as DNA, the CDR3 is TGCGCCAGCAGTTCGTTAGCGGGGGGCCCGGCCGATGAGCAGTTCTTC. J is TRBJ2-1 and V is TRBV5-1; 10 positions match TRBD2. There are 16 residues in the CDR3. Germline assignment: CDR1 SGHRS and CDR2 YFSETQ. The V segment lost 5 bases and the J segment 8 bases; nucleotides outside the gene matches: 13.

This clonotype was observed a few times. The V gene is TRBV20-1, the J gene TRBJ2-5; 7 bases agree with TRBD1. Germline-derived CDR1 and CDR2 are DFQATT and SNEGSKA (reference sequence). V was clipped by 4 bases and J by 5 bases; unmatched bases: 10. The CDR3 loop spans 14 amino acids. This CDR3 is CSATGTVVRETQYF. Written as DNA, the CDR3 is TGCAGTGCTACCGGGACAGTGGTACGGGAGACCCAGTACTTC.

This clonotype was seen just once. The chain carries TRBV12-3 or TRBV12-4 and TRBJ2-5; 9 positions agree with TRBD2. V shed 1 base, J shed 5 bases, and the junction held 5 bases outside the gene matches. The CDR3 loop spans 15 amino acids. CDR3 DNA: TGTGCCAGCAGTTTAGAACCGCGGGGGGGCGAGACCCAGTACTTC. It is translated as CASSLEPRGGETQYF.

In its sample, this clonotype was seen a few times. This rearrangement joins TRBV12-3 or TRBV12-4 to TRBJ2-3; D possibly uses TRBD1 or TRBD2 (5 bases each). V gave up 5 bases and J gave up 3 bases, with 18 bases separating them. This CDR3 has 16 amino acids. The CDR3 DNA sequence: TGTGCCAGCAGTCCCCTCGAGGGGAGAGGGACAGATACGCAGTATTTT. Translation: CASSPLEGRGTDTQYF.

This clonotype was seen ten or more times. The chain couples TRBV12-3 or TRBV12-4 to TRBJ2-5; TRBD2 agrees at 7 bases. V lost 5 bases to trimming and J lost 5 bases; unmatched junction nucleotides: 8. There are 14 residues in the CDR3. CDR3 bases: TGTGCCAGCAGTGTCGTGGGGAGGGAGGAGACCCAGTACTTC. It specifies CASSVVGREETQYF.

Many counts were recorded for this clonotype. Here the CDR3 reads CASSANPRGYNEQFF. In DNA form, the CDR3 reads TGCGCCAGCAGCGCAAACCCCCGGGGCTACAATGAGCAGTTCTTC. The J gene is TRBJ2-1, the V gene TRBV5-1, with D possibly being TRBD2 (5 bases). Germline loops: CDR1 SGHRS, CDR2 YFSETQ. The CDR3 extends over 15 amino acids. The V end lost 4 bases, the J end lost 3 bases, and 14 bases lay between the germline ends.

This clonotype was seen a handful of times. The chain joins TRBV4-2 to TRBJ2-5; 7 bases agree with TRBD1. This CDR3 contains 16 residues. CDR1 and CDR2 from the germline V gene are LGHNA and YNFKEQ. Unmatched junction bases numbered 10, after V lost 3 bases and J lost 3 bases. CDR3 residues: CASSQYGTENKETQYF. The CDR3 bases are TGTGCCAGCAGCCAGTACGGGACAGAAAACAAAGAGACCCAGTACTTC.

The sample holds many counts of this clonotype. The chain employs TRBV6-5 and TRBJ1-3; 7 bases are a match to TRBD1. J was trimmed by 4 bases and V by 6 bases; bases with no gene match: 9. The CDR3 runs 15 residues. Germline CDR1 MNHEY, CDR2 SVGAGI. CDR3 nucleotides: TGTGCCAGCAGCCGGTACGGACAGGCAGGAAACACCATATATTTT. Protein: CASSRYGQAGNTIYF.

This clonotype was seen a few times. The rearrangement links TRBV20-1 to TRBJ1-5; D ambiguous. Per the germline V gene, CDR1 is DFQATT and CDR2 is SNEGSKA (reference sequence). The ends were cut back, 2 bases at V and 11 bases at J, with 10 bases in the middle. This CDR3 is 11 amino acids long. The CDR3 coding sequence is TGCAGTGCTAGACTGAACCGAGCCCAGCATTTT. Its translation: CSARLNRAQHF.

The CDR3 loop reads CSVDFSDRGQETQYF. CDR3 DNA: TGCAGCGTTGATTTCTCGGACAGGGGACAAGAGACCCAGTACTTC. The chain combines TRBV29-1 with TRBJ2-5; the match to TRBD1 covers 9 bases. The junction had 7 bases not matched to a gene; V was cut back by 3 bases and J by 2 bases. The CDR3 consists of 15 residues. Per the germline V gene, CDR1 is SQVTM and CDR2 is ANQGSEA. The entire variable domain, with the rest obtained from reference TRBV29-1 and TRBJ2-5, is as follows: SAVISQKPSRDICQRGTSLTIQCQVDSQVTMMFWYRQQPGQSLTLIATANQGSEATYESGFVIDKFPISRPNLTFSTLTVSNMSPEDSSIYLCSVDFSDRGQETQYFGPGTRLLVL.

The chain combines TRBV10-1 with TRBJ2-3; 7 bases fit TRBD1. The CDR3 runs 16 residues. Unmatched junction bases numbered 9, after V lost 0 bases and J lost 6 bases. CDR1 and CDR2 from the germline V gene are WNHNN and SYGVQD (reference sequence). CDR3 residues: CASSESGRGTSDTQYF. The CDR3 region has the DNA TGCGCCAGCAGTGAGTCGGGCAGGGGGACATCTGATACGCAGTATTTT.

This clonotype was recorded many times. The chain combines TRBV3-1 with TRBJ2-1; 8 nucleotides match TRBD1. Trimming at V came to 0 bases and at J to 2 bases, leaving 0 bases not matched to a gene. The CDR3 covers 15 residues. Germline assignment: CDR1 LGHDT and CDR2 YNNKEL (reference sequence). CDR3 sequence: CASSQEGQAYNEQFF. DNA for the CDR3: TGTGCCAGCAGCCAAGAGGGACAGGCCTACAATGAGCAGTTCTTC.

At least ten counts were recorded for this clonotype. The chain is built from TRBV7-9 and TRBJ2-1, with D perhaps matching TRBD2 (7 bases). V shed 3 bases and J shed 7 bases, with 16 bases lying between them. This CDR3 has 15 amino acids. In germline, CDR1 is SEHNR, CDR2 FQNEAQ (reference sequence). This chain's CDR3 is CASSFRGGSVNEQFF. Here the CDR3 DNA reads TGTGCCAGCAGCTTTAGGGGGGGGTCCGTGAATGAGCAGTTCTTC. Using reference TRBV7-9 and TRBJ2-1 for the parts outside the CDR3, the full variable domain is DTGVSQNPRHKITKRGQNVTFRCDPISEHNRLYWYRQTLGQGPEFLTYFQNEAQLEKSRLLSDRFSAERPKGSFSTLEIQRTEQGDSAMYLCASSFRGGSVNEQFFGPGTRLTVL.

The rearrangement uses TRBV19 and TRBJ2-3; 7 positions match TRBD2. After removal of 3 bases from V and 4 bases from J, the junction contained 13 bases not matched to a gene. This CDR3 is 17 amino acids long. Germline-derived CDR1 and CDR2 are LNHDA and SQIVND (reference sequence). The CDR3 sequence is CASSIGGTGLRADTQYF. CDR3 nucleotides: TGTGCCAGTAGTATCGGGGGGACGGGCCTGCGGGCAGATACGCAGTATTTT. Looking up the rest from reference TRBV19 and TRBJ2-3 gives the full variable domain: DGGITQSPKYLFRKEGQNVTLSCEQNLNHDAMYWYRQDPGQGLRLIYYSQIVNDFQKGDIAEGYSVSREKKESFPLTVTSAQKNPTAFYLCASSIGGTGLRADTQYFGPGTRLTVL.

Ten or more counts support this clonotype. The chain combines TRBV20-1 with TRBJ2-7; TRBD2 aligns across 11 bases. Unmatched junction bases numbered 11, after V lost 3 bases and J lost 4 bases. Germline V lookup: CDR1 DFQATT, CDR2 SNEGSKA (reference sequence). This CDR3 is built from 16 residues. The CDR3 DNA reads TGCAGTGCTAGTTATGGTACCACTAGCGGGGGATACGAGCAGTACTTC. Its protein product is CSASYGTTSGGYEQYF.

This chain connects TRBV4-2 to TRBJ2-3; D remains ambiguous. Trimming took off 0 bases at V and 3 bases at J, with 13 bases between the two ends. The CDR3 extends over 16 amino acids. CDR1 and CDR2 (germline): LGHNA, YNFKEQ. The CDR3 is CASSQERLVGTDTQYF. The CDR3 DNA reads TGTGCCAGCAGCCAAGAGCGGCTAGTCGGGACAGATACGCAGTATTTT.

The chain combines TRBV6-1 with TRBJ2-4; D call uncertain. In germline, CDR1 is MNHNS, CDR2 SASEGT. Trimming took off 2 bases at V and 8 bases at J, with 10 bases between the two ends. This CDR3 is 13 amino acids long. The CDR3 bases are TGTGCCAGCAGTGAAAGCCGTATGGACATTCAGTACTTC. Its translation is CASSESRMDIQYF.

This clonotype has ten or more counts. Here the CDR3 DNA reads TGCAGTGCTAGAAAGTCAGCTCTCTCCTACGAGCAGTACTTC. It translates to CSARKSALSYEQYF. The chain is built from TRBV20-1 and TRBJ2-7; D not resolved. The CDR3 is 14 residues long. V was trimmed by 2 bases and J by 0 bases, leaving 11 bases between them. CDR1 and CDR2 from the germline V gene are DFQATT and SNEGSKA (reference sequence).

V gene TRBV19 combines with J gene TRBJ1-1, with 9 nucleotides matching TRBD1. V was clipped by 6 bases and J by 4 bases; unmatched bases: 12. Germline CDR1 LNHDA, CDR2 SQIVND (reference sequence). The CDR3 covers 16 residues. The CDR3 loop is CASRTRTGEKSTEAFF. The DNA of the CDR3 is TGTGCCAGTAGGACCCGGACAGGGGAAAAGAGCACTGAAGCTTTCTTT.

This clonotype was detected ten times or more. This sequence joins TRBV20-1 and TRBJ1-6, with TRBD1 identical over 7 bases. From germline, CDR1 is DFQATT and CDR2 SNEGSKA (reference sequence). The length of the CDR3 is 17 residues. The V segment lost 0 bases and the J segment 7 bases; nucleotides outside the gene matches: 12. CDR3 region: CSAREDPRRGVNSPLHF. DNA for the CDR3: TGCAGTGCTAGAGAAGACCCCCGCAGGGGGGTAAATTCACCCCTCCACTTT.